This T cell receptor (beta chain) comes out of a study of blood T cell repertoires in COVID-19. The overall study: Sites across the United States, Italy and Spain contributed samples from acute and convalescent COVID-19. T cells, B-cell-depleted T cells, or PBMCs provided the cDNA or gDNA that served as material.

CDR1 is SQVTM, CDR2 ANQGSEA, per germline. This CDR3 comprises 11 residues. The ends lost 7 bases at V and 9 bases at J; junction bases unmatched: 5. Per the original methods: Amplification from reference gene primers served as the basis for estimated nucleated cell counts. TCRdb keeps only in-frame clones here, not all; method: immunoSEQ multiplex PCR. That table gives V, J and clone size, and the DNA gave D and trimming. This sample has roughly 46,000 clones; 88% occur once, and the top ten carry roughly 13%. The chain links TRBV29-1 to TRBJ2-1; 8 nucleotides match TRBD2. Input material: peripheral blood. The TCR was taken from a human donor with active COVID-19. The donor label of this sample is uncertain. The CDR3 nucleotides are TGCAGCGGAGATAGCGGGGCTGAGCAGTTCTTC. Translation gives CSGDSGAEQFF.